A selection of T cell receptor beta chains follows, all from one sample in a study of blood T cell repertoires in COVID-19. The table came from immunoSEQ multiplex PCR; TCRdb's copy has only in-frame clones and leaves some out. The sample holds over 200,000 clones, approximately 79% seen once. Sequencing used peripheral blood. These receptors came from a human donor in a cohort sampled during active COVID-19. The CDR3 runs from the conserved cysteine through the conserved F or W. A D gene is named only where the DNA matches it firmly. Where a row states a size, it is once, few, many or the class of an expanded clone; other rows omit it.

size,V,J,length,D,DNA,CDR3
NA,TRBV5-6,TRBJ2-1,15,TRBD1,TGTGCCAGCAGCTTAGTGGGACAGTCCTACAATGAGCAGTTCTTC,CASSLVGQSYNEQFF
NA,TRBV7-2,TRBJ2-3,15,NA,TGTGCCAGCAGCTCCAGGACTTTTAGCACAGATACGCAGTATTTT,CASSSRTFSTDTQYF
NA,TRBV7-9,TRBJ2-3,18,NA,TGTGCCAGCAGCTTACGGGCAGAGGACTATTGGGGGACAGATACGCAGTATTTT,CASSLRAEDYWGTDTQYF
once,TRBV6-5,TRBJ1-2,14,NA,TGTGCCAGCAGGCCTACCGGGACAAGCTATGGCTACACCTTC,CASRPTGTSYGYTF
once,TRBV27,TRBJ1-2,15,TRBD1,TGTGCCAGCAGTTTATCAGGCAGGGGGATCTATGGCTACACCTTC,CASSLSGRGIYGYTF
NA,TRBV19,TRBJ1-2,12,NA,TGTGCCAGTGCAGGGTTAGACTATGGCTACACCTTC,CASAGLDYGYTF
NA,TRBV24-1,TRBJ1-1,15,TRBD1,TGTGCCACCAGTGATTTCGACAGGGTGAACACTGAAGCTTTCTTT,CATSDFDRVNTEAFF
NA,TRBV5-1,TRBJ1-1,14,NA,TGCGCCAGCAGCCAACAGGGATGGGGGACTGAAGCTTTCTTT,CASSQQGWGTEAFF
NA,TRBV5-8,TRBJ2-7,14,TRBD1,TGTGCCAGCAGCTTAACCAGGGGGTCCTACGAGCAGTACTTC,CASSLTRGSYEQYF
NA,TRBV28,TRBJ2-7,11,NA,TGTGCCAGCAGTCGGGACTCCGAGCAGTACTTC,CASSRDSEQYF
NA,TRBV5-8,TRBJ2-3,14,TRBD2,TGTGCCAGCAGTTTAGCGGGAGGGCCAGATACGCAGTATTTT,CASSLAGGPDTQYF
once,TRBV4-3,TRBJ2-4,16,TRBD2,TGCGCCAGCAGCCAAGAATCTAGCGGGAACAAAAACATTCAGTACTTC,CASSQESSGNKNIQYF
once,TRBV5-4,TRBJ1-6,15,TRBD1,TGTGCCAGCAGCTTGGCGGACAGGGTTGTTTCACCCCTCCACTTT,CASSLADRVVSPLHF
NA,TRBV19,TRBJ2-4,14,NA,TGTGCCAGTAGAGAAGGGAAAGGAGGGAACATTCAGTACTTC,CASREGKGGNIQYF
NA,TRBV18,TRBJ1-2,19,NA,TGTGCCAGCTCACGAGGGGCAGGGACATCCTTCACAGCTAACTATGGCTACACCTTC,CASSRGAGTSFTANYGYTF
NA,TRBV6-5,TRBJ1-2,13,NA,TGTGCCAGCAGTTATTTGGGCTCCTATGGCTACACCTTC,CASSYLGSYGYTF
NA,TRBV27,TRBJ2-3,15,NA,TGTGCCAGCAGTCTCTCCAGGCAGGTGGGAGATACGCAGTATTTT,CASSLSRQVGDTQYF
NA,TRBV6-5,TRBJ1-4,15,NA,TGTGCCAGCACCCCATCGCGGGGGGCTTTTGAAAAACTGTTTTTT,CASTPSRGAFEKLFF
NA,TRBV29-1,TRBJ2-3,14,NA,TGCAGCGTTAATAGACAGGATTTCACAGATACGCAGTATTTT,CSVNRQDFTDTQYF
NA,TRBV18,TRBJ1-1,15,NA,TGTGCCAGCTCACCAATACAGGACCAGGGCACTGAAGCTTTCTTT,CASSPIQDQGTEAFF
NA,TRBV15,TRBJ2-3,15,TRBD2,TGTGCCACCAGCAGAGGGGGGGGAGGGCCAGATACGCAGTATTTT,CATSRGGGGPDTQYF
once,TRBV3-1/TRBV3-2,TRBJ1-6,15,NA,TGTGCCAGCAGCCCAAGGGACACCAAAAATTCACCCCTCCACTTT,CASSPRDTKNSPLHF
few,TRBV14,TRBJ2-7,17,TRBD2,TGTGCCAGCAGCCCCCCGCCGGGACTAGCGAACATCTACGAGCAGTACTTC,CASSPPPGLANIYEQYF
few,TRBV2,TRBJ2-7,13,TRBD1,TGTGCCAGCAGAGACAGGGGAGTCTACGAGCAGTACTTC,CASRDRGVYEQYF
NA,TRBV10-3,TRBJ2-7,14,NA,TGTGCCATCAGTGAGTCAACGGGGTCCTACGAGCAGTACTTC,CAISESTGSYEQYF
NA,TRBV28,TRBJ2-7,16,TRBD1,TGTGCCAGCAGAGGGGCCCCGGGACAGGGGGCCTACGAGCAGTACTTC,CASRGAPGQGAYEQYF
NA,TRBV7-2,TRBJ1-3,14,NA,TGTGCCAGCGGACCCAGGGTCTCTGGAAACACCATATATTTT,CASGPRVSGNTIYF
NA,TRBV2,TRBJ2-1,12,NA,TGTGCCAGCAGTAATAGCCTAAATGAGCAGTTCTTC,CASSNSLNEQFF
NA,TRBV7-9,TRBJ1-2,16,TRBD1,TGTGCCAGCAGCTTGCGGCTGGACAGGGTATCATATGGCTACACCTTC,CASSLRLDRVSYGYTF
NA,TRBV21-1,TRBJ1-1,16,NA,TGTGCCAGCAGCAAGAATGGAGTCAGGAGGAGCACTGAAGCTTTCTTT,CASSKNGVRRSTEAFF
NA,TRBV7-3,TRBJ2-1,21,TRBD2,TGTGCCAGCAGCTTAAACCCCCCGACTAGCGGGAGGACCAGCTCCTACAATGAGCAGTTCTTC,CASSLNPPTSGRTSSYNEQFF
NA,TRBV15,TRBJ2-7,16,TRBD1,TGTGCCACCAGCAGAGGGCTCACAGGGGGAAGCTACGAGCAGTACTTC,CATSRGLTGGSYEQYF
NA,TRBV27,TRBJ2-1,17,TRBD1,TGTGCCAGCAGGTCTACAGGGGACCGCTATTCCTACAATGAGCAGTTCTTC,CASRSTGDRYSYNEQFF
NA,TRBV6-2/TRBV6-3,TRBJ2-1,14,NA,TGTGCCAGCAGTTACTCGCAGTCCTACAATGAGCAGTTCTTC,CASSYSQSYNEQFF
NA,TRBV12-5,TRBJ1-5,12,NA,TGTGCTAGTGCCAACCCAAAGGGGTCCCAGCATTTT,CASANPKGSQHF
NA,TRBV18,TRBJ1-1,15,TRBD1,TGTGCCAGCTCACGAACAGGGGGTGATTCCACTGAAGCTTTCTTT,CASSRTGGDSTEAFF
NA,TRBV5-1,TRBJ1-1,11,TRBD1,TGCGCCAGCAGGGGTGAGGGGGCGGCTTTCTTT,CASRGEGAAFF
NA,TRBV6-6,TRBJ2-7,15,NA,TGTGCCAGCAGTTACTCGCAGGGTAGGTCCTACGAGCAGTACTTC,CASSYSQGRSYEQYF
NA,TRBV6-5,TRBJ1-1,13,TRBD1,TGTGCCAGCAGGACAGGGGGAGCGACTGAAGCTTTCTTT,CASRTGGATEAFF
NA,TRBV18,TRBJ2-7,12,NA,TGTGCCAGCTCACCGTCCAGGGGCGAGCAGTACTTC,CASSPSRGEQYF
once,TRBV11-3,TRBJ2-2,13,TRBD1,TGTGCCAGCAGTCGACAGGGTTACGGGGAGCTGTTTTTT,CASSRQGYGELFF
NA,TRBV5-1,TRBJ1-1,15,TRBD1,TGCGCCAGCAGCTTGGGAGGGACAGGGAACACTGAAGCTTTCTTT,CASSLGGTGNTEAFF
NA,TRBV28,TRBJ1-2,19,NA,TGTGCCAGCAGCCTAAAGTATTCAGGGGCCATCAAAGCTAACTATGGCTACACCTTC,CASSLKYSGAIKANYGYTF
NA,TRBV18,TRBJ2-7,16,NA,TGTGCCAGCTCACCGAGCGGAGGCAGCAACTCCTACGAGCAGTACTTC,CASSPSGGSNSYEQYF
NA,TRBV4-1,TRBJ2-7,14,NA,TGCGCCAGCAGCCAGCCGGACAGCCCCTACGAGCAGTACTTC,CASSQPDSPYEQYF
NA,TRBV5-1,TRBJ2-7,15,TRBD2,TGCGCCAGCAGCAGCGCTAGCGGTAGCTCCTACGAGCAGTACTTC,CASSSASGSSYEQYF
NA,TRBV3-1/TRBV3-2,TRBJ2-1,16,TRBD2,TGTGCCAGCAGCCGCGGACTAGCGGGAGCAGTAGGTGAGCAGTTCTTC,CASSRGLAGAVGEQFF